The clone carrying this T cell receptor beta chain was found a few times. This sample is part of a study of blood T cell repertoires in COVID-19. Trimming removed 1 base from V and 8 bases from J, with 9 bases in between. Germline values: CDR1 LNHDA, CDR2 SQIVND (reference sequence). CDR3 length equals 13 residues. In the original analysis: Amplification from reference gene primers served as the basis for estimated nucleated cell counts. Profiling relied on immunoSEQ multiplex PCR, and the TCRdb table lists in-frame clones only, not all of them. Clone size and the V and J calls come from that table; the DNA yielded D and trimming. The profile shows fewer than 350,000 clones, roughly 90% of them singletons.

This chain joins TRBV19 and TRBJ2-4; TRBD1 might be the D (5 bases). This TCR came from a man between 60 and 75 years old who had recovered from COVID-19. The sample comprised PBMCs or T cells enriched from blood (not recorded which). DNA of the CDR3: TGTGCCAGTAGTATAGGGACCAGGGACATTCAGTACTTC. This translates into CASSIGTRDIQYF.